These T cell receptor beta chains were read from a single sample in a study of T cells after yellow fever vaccination. A single record per CDR3 protein comes from TCRdb applying MiXCR to the 5' RACE reads. The sample lists 250,000 to 300,000 distinct CDR3 sequences, roughly 8.7% seen once, with approximately 3.5% in the top ten. Sequencing used CD4+ T cells sorted from PBMCs, obtained 5 days after the yellow fever booster vaccination. These TCRs come from a man between 18 and 35 years old who received the YFV17D yellow fever vaccine. Each CDR3 is given with its conserved first and last residue. Each record gives: J gene, clone size, D gene, V gene, CDR3 protein, CDR3 DNA. D genes are given only for firm matches. Rows may omit the clone size; those that give it use once, few, many or a size class.

J: TRBJ1-1
size: many
D: .
V: TRBV20-1
CDR3: CSARQTLNTEAFF
DNA: TGCAGTGCTAGACAAACACTGAACACTGAAGCTTTCTTT

J: TRBJ1-1
size: .
D: TRBD1
V: TRBV12-3/TRBV12-4
CDR3: CASIMTGGDTEAFF
DNA: TGTGCCAGCATCATGACAGGGGGGGACACTGAAGCTTTCTTT

J: TRBJ2-5
size: .
D: TRBD2
V: TRBV11-2
CDR3: CASSLGAGGPETQYF
DNA: TGTGCCAGCAGCTTAGGGGCGGGGGGACCAGAGACCCAGTACTTC

J: TRBJ2-7
size: few
D: .
V: TRBV6-5
CDR3: CASSYGAVGRGEQYF
DNA: TGTGCCAGCAGTTACGGGGCGGTGGGGAGAGGCGAGCAGTACTTC

J: TRBJ2-2
size: few
D: TRBD2
V: TRBV6-5
CDR3: CASSHIAGGRTGELFF
DNA: TGTGCCAGCAGTCATATAGCGGGGGGGCGCACCGGGGAGCTGTTTTTT

J: TRBJ1-2
size: .
D: .
V: TRBV2
CDR3: CASSETGGNGYTF
DNA: TGTGCCAGCAGTGAGACCGGGGGCAACGGCTACACCTTC

J: TRBJ1-6
size: many
D: .
V: TRBV28
CDR3: CASSTLAWSSYNSPLHF
DNA: TGTGCCAGCAGTACTCTAGCGTGGAGCTCCTATAATTCACCCCTCCACTTT

J: TRBJ1-1
size: few
D: .
V: TRBV5-1
CDR3: CASSVLNFQGSTEAFF
DNA: TGCGCCAGCAGTGTCTTAAATTTTCAGGGGTCCACTGAAGCTTTCTTT

J: TRBJ1-1
size: few
D: TRBD1
V: TRBV11-3
CDR3: CASSLGTGRSFF
DNA: TGTGCCAGCAGCTTAGGGACAGGGCGATCTTTCTTT

J: TRBJ2-6
size: many
D: .
V: TRBV6-2/TRBV6-3
CDR3: CATSGANVLTF
DNA: TGTGCCACCTCTGGGGCCAACGTCCTGACTTTC

J: TRBJ1-2
size: few
D: .
V: TRBV6-5
CDR3: CASSYKVAGAINYGYTF
DNA: TGTGCCAGCAGTTACAAAGTCGCAGGGGCAATTAACTATGGCTACACCTTC

J: TRBJ2-1
size: few
D: TRBD2
V: TRBV11-2
CDR3: CASSSLLGGGNEQFF
DNA: TGTGCCAGCAGCTCCCTATTGGGCGGGGGGAATGAGCAGTTCTTC

J: TRBJ2-2
size: few
D: .
V: TRBV27
CDR3: CASRLARLGTGELFF
DNA: TGTGCCAGCAGGCTCGCCCGGCTAGGGACCGGGGAGCTGTTTTTT

J: TRBJ2-3
size: .
D: TRBD1
V: TRBV27
CDR3: CASRRTGLDTQYF
DNA: TGTGCCAGCAGACGGACAGGGCTTGATACGCAGTATTTT

J: TRBJ1-6
size: .
D: .
V: TRBV5-1
CDR3: CASSLDPIPYSPLHF
DNA: TGCGCCAGCAGCTTGGATCCCATACCTTATTCACCCCTCCACTTT

J: TRBJ2-5
size: .
D: .
V: TRBV11-2
CDR3: CASSLDPQGGETQYF
DNA: TGTGCCAGCAGCTTAGATCCACAGGGTGGAGAGACCCAGTACTTC

J: TRBJ2-3
size: many
D: TRBD2
V: TRBV9
CDR3: CASSVGVRGGLDTQYF
DNA: TGTGCCAGCAGCGTTGGGGTGCGGGGGGGCTTAGATACGCAGTATTTT

J: TRBJ1-5
size: few
D: .
V: TRBV7-2
CDR3: CATGQGSHGQPQHF
DNA: TGTGCCACCGGTCAGGGATCCCACGGACAGCCCCAGCATTTT

J: TRBJ2-6
size: .
D: TRBD2
V: TRBV4-2
CDR3: CASSQDIRLAGDWANVLTF
DNA: TGTGCCAGCAGCCAAGATATAAGGCTAGCGGGGGACTGGGCCAACGTCCTGACTTTC

J: TRBJ1-1
size: .
D: .
V: TRBV10-3
CDR3: CAIREDTFGTEAFF
DNA: TGTGCCATCAGGGAAGACACCTTCGGCACTGAAGCTTTCTTT

J: TRBJ1-2
size: few
D: .
V: TRBV4-3
CDR3: CASSQGAGIYGYTF
DNA: TGCGCCAGCAGCCAAGGGGCTGGGATCTATGGCTACACCTTC

J: TRBJ2-1
size: few
D: .
V: TRBV12-3/TRBV12-4
CDR3: CASRMTENEQFF
DNA: TGTGCCAGCAGAATGACAGAAAATGAGCAGTTCTTC

J: TRBJ1-5
size: many
D: TRBD1
V: TRBV10-3
CDR3: CAISVNRAGGDQPQHF
DNA: TGTGCCATCAGTGTTAACAGGGCAGGGGGTGATCAGCCCCAGCATTTT

J: TRBJ2-5
size: .
D: TRBD2
V: TRBV3-1
CDR3: CASSQDQGLAGETQYF
DNA: TGTGCCAGCAGCCAAGATCAAGGACTAGCTGGGGAGACCCAGTACTTC

J: TRBJ1-3
size: .
D: .
V: TRBV6-1
CDR3: CASSDDFRSTIYF
DNA: TGTGCCAGCAGTGACGACTTTCGGAGCACCATATATTTT

J: TRBJ2-2
size: .
D: .
V: TRBV5-5
CDR3: CASSPGPPTGELFF
DNA: TGTGCCAGCTCCCCCGGGCCGCCCACCGGGGAGCTGTTTTTT

J: TRBJ1-1
size: few
D: TRBD1
V: TRBV7-2
CDR3: CASSLAGGEGEAFF
DNA: TGTGCCAGCAGCTTAGCAGGGGGCGAAGGAGAAGCTTTCTTT

J: TRBJ2-1
size: few
D: TRBD2
V: TRBV15
CDR3: CATSRGSSYNEQFF
DNA: TGTGCCACCAGCCGCGGGAGCTCCTACAATGAGCAGTTCTTC

J: TRBJ2-2
size: .
D: .
V: TRBV20-1
CDR3: CSARRGPDTGELFF
DNA: TGCAGTGCTCGACGCGGACCCGACACCGGGGAGCTGTTTTTT

J: TRBJ2-2
size: many
D: TRBD1
V: TRBV5-1
CDR3: CASSLRQGNGELFF
DNA: TGCGCCAGCAGCTTGAGACAGGGGAACGGGGAGCTGTTTTTT

J: TRBJ2-3
size: many
D: TRBD1
V: TRBV5-1
CDR3: CASSLTGVADTQYF
DNA: TGCGCCAGCAGCTTGACAGGGGTCGCAGATACGCAGTATTTT

J: TRBJ2-2
size: few
D: .
V: TRBV5-1
CDR3: CASSFSGESAGELFF
DNA: TGCGCCAGCAGCTTTAGTGGGGAAAGTGCCGGGGAGCTGTTTTTT

J: TRBJ2-7
size: many
D: TRBD2
V: TRBV12-3/TRBV12-4
CDR3: CASSLAGTFPYYEQYF
DNA: TGTGCCAGCAGTCTAGCGGGGACATTCCCGTACTACGAGCAGTACTTC

J: TRBJ1-6
size: few
D: TRBD1
V: TRBV6-6
CDR3: CASSYSEGAGGNSPLHF
DNA: TGTGCCAGCAGTTACTCCGAGGGGGCCGGCGGTAATTCACCCCTCCACTTT

J: TRBJ1-1
size: many
D: .
V: TRBV9
CDR3: CASSPVAANAFF
DNA: TGTGCCAGCAGCCCAGTGGCAGCCAATGCTTTCTTT

J: TRBJ2-1
size: many
D: .
V: TRBV12-3/TRBV12-4
CDR3: CASSYYPALNEQFF
DNA: TGTGCCAGCAGTTACTATCCCGCCCTCAATGAGCAGTTCTTC

J: TRBJ2-3
size: few
D: TRBD1
V: TRBV24-1
CDR3: CATSDLGQGADTQYF
DNA: TGTGCCACCAGTGATCTGGGACAGGGGGCAGATACGCAGTATTTT

J: TRBJ2-3
size: few
D: TRBD1
V: TRBV7-3
CDR3: CASSLKGTGWDTQYF
DNA: TGTGCCAGCAGCTTAAAAGGGACAGGGTGGGATACGCAGTATTTT

J: TRBJ1-5
size: few
D: .
V: TRBV6-5
CDR3: CASRALGGDQPQHF
DNA: TGTGCCAGCAGGGCCCTCGGCGGCGATCAGCCCCAGCATTTT

J: TRBJ2-5
size: few
D: TRBD1
V: TRBV5-1
CDR3: CASSGGQGTQETQYF
DNA: TGCGCCAGCAGCGGAGGACAGGGGACACAAGAGACCCAGTACTTC

J: TRBJ2-1
size: few
D: TRBD1
V: TRBV5-1
CDR3: CASSQQGADEQFF
DNA: TGCGCCAGCAGCCAACAGGGGGCGGATGAGCAGTTCTTC

J: TRBJ2-3
size: many
D: .
V: TRBV2
CDR3: CASSLRGSAGTDTQYF
DNA: TGTGCCAGCAGTCTCCGGGGGAGTGCGGGTACAGATACGCAGTATTTT